This is a list of T cell receptor beta chains from one sample in a study of cytomegalovirus exposure and HLA in healthy donors. Profiled with immunoSEQ multiplex PCR; TCRdb holds only in-frame clones, not every one. Counted here are fewer than 200,000 clones, about 89% occurring once; the ten biggest clones make up roughly 3%. The sample was PBMCs. All receptors come from a young woman in good health and CMV-seropositive. Both conserved end residues are part of each CDR3. A D gene is named only where the DNA matches it firmly.

j_call d_call v_call cdr3_aa
TRBJ1-6 NA TRBV4-2 CASSQGLARGSPLHF
TRBJ1-4 NA TRBV2 CACVFFSSTNEKLFF
TRBJ2-7 NA TRBV7-2 CASSLVSGYSYEQYF
TRBJ2-3 TRBD2 TRBV19 CASSMGRGGTDTQYF
TRBJ2-3 TRBD2 TRBV13 CASSSGTSGTDTQYF
TRBJ2-7 TRBD1 TRBV6-5 CASKRPGQGVYEQYF
TRBJ2-2 TRBD1 TRBV5-6 CASSADRGGSTGELFF
TRBJ2-7 TRBD1 TRBV5-4 CASSLGRGQYEQYF
TRBJ2-1 TRBD2 TRBV9 CASSVTGTSAGEQFF
TRBJ2-7 NA TRBV6-5 CASSYGDGGLPYEQYF
TRBJ1-1 NA TRBV5-5 CASSLAEGLTEAFF
TRBJ1-1 TRBD1 TRBV6-6 CASSYNRDSEAFF
TRBJ2-7 TRBD1 TRBV27 CASSPGTGHYEQYF
TRBJ2-1 NA TRBV7-9 CASSLDPGLRNNEQFF
TRBJ2-7 NA TRBV18 CASSGGSYEQYF
TRBJ1-2 NA TRBV5-1 CASSLNGEGYTF
TRBJ2-3 TRBD1 TRBV15 CAIARDRATDTQYF
TRBJ2-3 NA TRBV14 CASSTRLTDTQYF
TRBJ1-4 NA TRBV7-9 CASSDPGASLEKLFF
TRBJ1-1 TRBD1 TRBV19 CASSVWTGSGDTEAFF
TRBJ2-5 TRBD2 TRBV7-2 CASSISGGPQETQYF
TRBJ1-4 NA TRBV7-9 CASSSDKQGEKLFF
TRBJ2-7 NA TRBV5-6 CASSLSPYEQYF
TRBJ2-1 TRBD2 TRBV28 CASSFPGLEDYNEQFF
TRBJ2-7 NA TRBV5-6 CASSLVYRDPRGEQYF
TRBJ2-5 TRBD2 TRBV2 CARTSGRQETQYF
TRBJ2-7 TRBD1 TRBV18 CASSPGQASAREQYF
TRBJ2-1 TRBD2 TRBV11-3 CASSLDTGTSGGGEQFF
TRBJ1-3 NA TRBV9 CASSPEQGPSGNTIYF
TRBJ1-1 NA TRBV30 CAWAVDTEAFF
TRBJ1-2 TRBD1 TRBV5-1 CASSGDRGRNYGYTF
TRBJ2-1 TRBD1 TRBV6-1 CAGGLSYNEQFF
TRBJ2-1 NA TRBV11-3 CASSLNNEQFF